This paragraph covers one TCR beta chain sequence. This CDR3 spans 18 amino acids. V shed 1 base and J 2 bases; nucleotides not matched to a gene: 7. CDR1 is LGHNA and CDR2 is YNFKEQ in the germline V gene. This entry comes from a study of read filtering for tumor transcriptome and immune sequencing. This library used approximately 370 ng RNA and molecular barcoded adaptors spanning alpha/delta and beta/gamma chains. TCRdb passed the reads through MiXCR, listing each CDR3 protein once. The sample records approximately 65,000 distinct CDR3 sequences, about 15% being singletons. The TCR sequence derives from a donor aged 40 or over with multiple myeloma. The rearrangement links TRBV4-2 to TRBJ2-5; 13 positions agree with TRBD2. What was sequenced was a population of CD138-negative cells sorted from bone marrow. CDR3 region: CASSQVTGTSGIQETQYF. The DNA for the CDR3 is TGTGCCAGCAGCCAAGTTACTGGGACTAGCGGGATTCAAGAGACCCAGTACTTC.